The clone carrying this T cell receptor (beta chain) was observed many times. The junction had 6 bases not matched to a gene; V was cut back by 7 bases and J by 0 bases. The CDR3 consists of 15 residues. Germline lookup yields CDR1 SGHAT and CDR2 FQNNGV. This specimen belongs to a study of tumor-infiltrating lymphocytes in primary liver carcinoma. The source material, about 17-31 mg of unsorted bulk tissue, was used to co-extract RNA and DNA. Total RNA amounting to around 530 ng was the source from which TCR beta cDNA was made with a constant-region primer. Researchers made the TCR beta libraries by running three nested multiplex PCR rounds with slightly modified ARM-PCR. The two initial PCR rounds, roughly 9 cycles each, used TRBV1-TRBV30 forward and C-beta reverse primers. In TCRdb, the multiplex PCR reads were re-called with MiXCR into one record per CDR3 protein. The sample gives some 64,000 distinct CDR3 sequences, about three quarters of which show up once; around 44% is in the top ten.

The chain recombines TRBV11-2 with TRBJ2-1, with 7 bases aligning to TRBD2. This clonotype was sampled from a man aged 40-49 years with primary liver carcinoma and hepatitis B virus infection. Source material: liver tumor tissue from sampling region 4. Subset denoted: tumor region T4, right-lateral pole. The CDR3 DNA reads TGTGCCAGCAAAATCGGCGGGAGCTCCTACAATGAGCAGTTCTTC. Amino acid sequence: CASKIGGSSYNEQFF.